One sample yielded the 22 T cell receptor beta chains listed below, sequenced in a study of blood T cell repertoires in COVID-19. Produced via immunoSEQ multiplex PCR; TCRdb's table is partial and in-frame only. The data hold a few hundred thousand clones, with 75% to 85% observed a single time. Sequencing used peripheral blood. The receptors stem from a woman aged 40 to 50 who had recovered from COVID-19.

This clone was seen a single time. CDR3 residues: CASSAQGLSHGYTF. CDR3 in DNA: TGTGCCAGCAGCGCTCAGGGACTCTCTCATGGCTACACCTTC. The chain recombines TRBV11-3 with TRBJ1-2; possible D gene TRBD1, 5 bases. Germline V gives CDR1 SGHNT, CDR2 YENEEA. This CDR3 spans 14 amino acids. The V end was cut by 5 bases, the J end by 6 bases, with 16 bases between.

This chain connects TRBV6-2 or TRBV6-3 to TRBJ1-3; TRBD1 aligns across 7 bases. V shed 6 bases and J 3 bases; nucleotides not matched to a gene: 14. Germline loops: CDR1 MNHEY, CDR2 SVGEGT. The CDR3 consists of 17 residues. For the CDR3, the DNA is TGTGCCAGCAGCCCTAGGGATGGAGGGGGCGGTGGAAACACCATATATTTT. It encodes CASSPRDGGGGGNTIYF.

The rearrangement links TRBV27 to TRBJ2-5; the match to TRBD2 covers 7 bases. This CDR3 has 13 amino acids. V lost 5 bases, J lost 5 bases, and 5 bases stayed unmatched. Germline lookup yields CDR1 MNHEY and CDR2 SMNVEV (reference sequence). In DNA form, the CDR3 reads TGTGCCAGCAGTGGTCGCGGGGGTGAGACCCAGTACTTC. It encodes CASSGRGGETQYF.

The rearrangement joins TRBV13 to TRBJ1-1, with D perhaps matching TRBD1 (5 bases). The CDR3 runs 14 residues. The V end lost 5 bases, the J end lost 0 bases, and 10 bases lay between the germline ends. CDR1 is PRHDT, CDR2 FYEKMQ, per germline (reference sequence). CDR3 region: CASSRRGMNTEAFF. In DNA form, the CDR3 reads TGTGCCAGCAGCCGGCGGGGGATGAACACTGAAGCTTTCTTT. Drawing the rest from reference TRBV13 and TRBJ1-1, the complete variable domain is AAGVIQSPRHLIKEKRETATLKCYPIPRHDTVYWYQQGPGQDPQFLISFYEKMQSDKGSIPDRFSAQQFSDYHSELNMSSLELGDSALYFCASSRRGMNTEAFFGQGTRLTVV.

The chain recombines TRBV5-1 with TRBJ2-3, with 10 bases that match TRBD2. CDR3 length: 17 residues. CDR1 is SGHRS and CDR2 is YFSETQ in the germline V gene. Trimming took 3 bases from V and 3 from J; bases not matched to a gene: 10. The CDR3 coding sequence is TGCGCCAGCAGCTCTTCGGCTAGCGGGGGTTGGACAGATACGCAGTATTTT. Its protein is CASSSSASGGWTDTQYF.

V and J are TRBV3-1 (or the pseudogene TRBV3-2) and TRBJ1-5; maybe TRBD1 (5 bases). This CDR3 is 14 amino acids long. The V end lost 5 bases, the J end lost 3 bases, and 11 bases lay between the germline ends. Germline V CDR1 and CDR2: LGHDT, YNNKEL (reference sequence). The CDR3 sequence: CASSDSRYNQPQHF. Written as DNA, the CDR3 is TGTGCCAGCAGCGACAGCCGCTACAATCAGCCCCAGCATTTT.

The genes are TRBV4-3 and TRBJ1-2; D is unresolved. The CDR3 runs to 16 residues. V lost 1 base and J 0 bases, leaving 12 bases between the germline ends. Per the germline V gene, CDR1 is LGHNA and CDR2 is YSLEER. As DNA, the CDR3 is TGCGCCAGCAGCCAAGGGGGAGCTACAGCTAACTATGGCTACACCTTC. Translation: CASSQGGATANYGYTF.

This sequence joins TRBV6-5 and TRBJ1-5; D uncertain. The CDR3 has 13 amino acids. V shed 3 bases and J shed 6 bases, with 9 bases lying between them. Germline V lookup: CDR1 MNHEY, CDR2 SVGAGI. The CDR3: CASSYGGSQPQHF. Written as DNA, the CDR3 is TGTGCCAGCAGTTATGGAGGGTCTCAGCCCCAGCATTTT.

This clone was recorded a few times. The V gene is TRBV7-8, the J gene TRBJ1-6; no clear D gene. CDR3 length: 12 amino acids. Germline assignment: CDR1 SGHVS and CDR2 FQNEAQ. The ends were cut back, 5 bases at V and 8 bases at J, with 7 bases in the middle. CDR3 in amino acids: CASSRPDSPLHF. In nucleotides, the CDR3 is TGTGCCAGCAGCCGTCCGGATTCACCCCTCCACTTT.

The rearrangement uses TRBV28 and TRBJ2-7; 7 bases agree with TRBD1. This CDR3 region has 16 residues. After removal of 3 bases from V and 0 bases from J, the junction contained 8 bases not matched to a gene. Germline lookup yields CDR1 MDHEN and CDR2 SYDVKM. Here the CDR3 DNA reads TGTGCCAGCAGTTTGAACCTAGGACAGGCCTCCTACGAGCAGTACTTC. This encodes CASSLNLGQASYEQYF.

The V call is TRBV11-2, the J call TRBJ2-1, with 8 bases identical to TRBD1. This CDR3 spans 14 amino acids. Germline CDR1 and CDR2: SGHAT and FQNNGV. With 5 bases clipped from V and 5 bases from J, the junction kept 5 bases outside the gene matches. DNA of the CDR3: TGTGCCAGCAGCCCCGGGACAGGCAACAATGAGCAGTTCTTC. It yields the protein CASSPGTGNNEQFF.

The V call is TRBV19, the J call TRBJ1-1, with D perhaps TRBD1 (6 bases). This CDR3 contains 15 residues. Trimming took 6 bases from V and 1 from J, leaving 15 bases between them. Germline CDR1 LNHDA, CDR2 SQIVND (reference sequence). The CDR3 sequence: CASSAVDSWNTEAFF. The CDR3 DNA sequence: TGTGCCAGTAGCGCAGTGGACAGCTGGAACACTGAAGCTTTCTTT.

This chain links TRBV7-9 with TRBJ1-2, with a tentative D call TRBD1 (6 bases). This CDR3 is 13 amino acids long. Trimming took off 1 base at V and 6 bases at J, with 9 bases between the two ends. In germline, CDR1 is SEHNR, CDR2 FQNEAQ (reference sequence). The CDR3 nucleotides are TGTGCCAGCAGCTTAGGAACAGGGAATGGCTACACCTTC. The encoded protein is CASSLGTGNGYTF.

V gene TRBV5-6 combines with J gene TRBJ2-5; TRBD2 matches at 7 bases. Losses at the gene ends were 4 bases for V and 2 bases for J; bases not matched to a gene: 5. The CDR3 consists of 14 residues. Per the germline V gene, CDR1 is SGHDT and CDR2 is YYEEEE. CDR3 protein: CASSPPGLQETQYF. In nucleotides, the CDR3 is TGTGCCAGCAGCCCCCCGGGACTACAAGAGACCCAGTACTTC.

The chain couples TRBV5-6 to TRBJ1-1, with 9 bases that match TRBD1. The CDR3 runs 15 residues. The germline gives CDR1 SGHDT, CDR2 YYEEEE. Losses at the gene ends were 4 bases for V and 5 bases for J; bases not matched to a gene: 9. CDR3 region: CASSPWTGVRTEAFF. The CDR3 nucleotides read TGTGCCAGCAGCCCCTGGACAGGGGTGAGGACTGAAGCTTTCTTT.

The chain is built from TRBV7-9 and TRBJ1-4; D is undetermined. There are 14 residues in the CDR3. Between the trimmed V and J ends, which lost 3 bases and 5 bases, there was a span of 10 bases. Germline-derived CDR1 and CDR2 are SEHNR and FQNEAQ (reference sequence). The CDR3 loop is CASSFLLSNEKLFF. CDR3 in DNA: TGTGCCAGCAGCTTCTTACTGAGCAATGAAAAACTGTTTTTT.

The CDR3 region has the DNA TGCGCCAGCAGCGGAGGACCGGTGGGGACAGATACGCAGTATTTT. Protein: CASSGGPVGTDTQYF. The J gene is TRBJ2-3, the V gene TRBV5-1; possible D gene TRBD2, 5 bases. Trimming cost V 4 bases and J 3 bases, with 15 bases left between them. Germline CDR1 reads SGHRS; CDR2 reads YFSETQ. The CDR3 totals 15 residues.

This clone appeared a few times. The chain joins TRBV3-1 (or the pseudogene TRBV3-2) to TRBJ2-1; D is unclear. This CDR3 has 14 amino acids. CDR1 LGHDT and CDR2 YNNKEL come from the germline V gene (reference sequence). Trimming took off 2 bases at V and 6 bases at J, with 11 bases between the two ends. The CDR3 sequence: CASSQPPGANEQFF. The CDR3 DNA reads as TGTGCCAGCAGCCAACCCCCAGGTGCCAATGAGCAGTTCTTC.

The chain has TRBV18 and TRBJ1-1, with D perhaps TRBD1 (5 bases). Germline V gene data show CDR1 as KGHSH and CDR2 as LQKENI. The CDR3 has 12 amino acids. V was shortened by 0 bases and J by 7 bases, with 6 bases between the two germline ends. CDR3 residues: CASSPPTDEAFF. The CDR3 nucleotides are TGTGCCAGCTCACCACCGACAGATGAAGCTTTCTTT.

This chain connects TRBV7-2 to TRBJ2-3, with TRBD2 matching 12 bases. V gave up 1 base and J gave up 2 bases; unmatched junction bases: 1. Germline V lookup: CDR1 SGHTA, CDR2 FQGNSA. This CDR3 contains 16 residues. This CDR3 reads CASSLGTSGVTDTQYF. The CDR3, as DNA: TGTGCCAGCAGCTTAGGGACTAGCGGGGTCACAGATACGCAGTATTTT.

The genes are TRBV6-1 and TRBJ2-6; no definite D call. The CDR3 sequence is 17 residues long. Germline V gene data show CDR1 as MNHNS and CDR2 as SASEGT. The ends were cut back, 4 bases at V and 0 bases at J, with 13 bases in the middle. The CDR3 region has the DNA TGTGCCAGCAGTGGGGTCTCTGGAGTCTCTGGGGCCAACGTCCTGACTTTC. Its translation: CASSGVSGVSGANVLTF.

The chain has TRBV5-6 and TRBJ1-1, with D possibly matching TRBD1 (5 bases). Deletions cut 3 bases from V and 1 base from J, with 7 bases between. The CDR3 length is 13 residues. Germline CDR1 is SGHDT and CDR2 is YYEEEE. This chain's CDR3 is CASSWGENTEAFF. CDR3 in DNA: TGTGCCAGCAGCTGGGGGGAGAACACTGAAGCTTTCTTT.